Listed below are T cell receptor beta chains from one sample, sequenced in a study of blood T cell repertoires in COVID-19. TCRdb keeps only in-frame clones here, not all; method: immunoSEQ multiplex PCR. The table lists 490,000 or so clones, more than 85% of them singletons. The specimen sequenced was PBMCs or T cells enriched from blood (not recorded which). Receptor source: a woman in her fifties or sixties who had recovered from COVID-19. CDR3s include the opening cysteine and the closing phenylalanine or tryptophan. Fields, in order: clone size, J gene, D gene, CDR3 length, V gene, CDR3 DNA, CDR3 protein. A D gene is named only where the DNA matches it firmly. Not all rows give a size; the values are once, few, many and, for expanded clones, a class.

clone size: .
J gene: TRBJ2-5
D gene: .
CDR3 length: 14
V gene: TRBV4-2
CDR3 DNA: TGTGCCAGCAGTTCAGGTGGGCAGCAAGAGACCCAGTACTTC
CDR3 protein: CASSSGGQQETQYF

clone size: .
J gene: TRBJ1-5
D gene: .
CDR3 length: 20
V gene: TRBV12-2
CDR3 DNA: TGTGCAAGTCGCCCCGGGGGAAGGGTCAAACGGAGAGGTAGCAATCAGCCCCAGCATTTT
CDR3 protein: CASRPGGRVKRRGSNQPQHF

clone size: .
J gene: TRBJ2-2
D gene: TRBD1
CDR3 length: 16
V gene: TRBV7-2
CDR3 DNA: TGTGCCAGCAGTCGCTCCGGGACAGGGAACACCGGGGAGCTGTTTTTT
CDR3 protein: CASSRSGTGNTGELFF

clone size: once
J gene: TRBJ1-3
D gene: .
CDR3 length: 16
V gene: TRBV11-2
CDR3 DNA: TGTGCCAGCAGCGCCATGGATCGGGATCGAAGAGACACCATATATTTT
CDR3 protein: CASSAMDRDRRDTIYF

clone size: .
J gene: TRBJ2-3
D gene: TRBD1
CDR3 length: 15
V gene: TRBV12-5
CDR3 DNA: TGTGCTAGTGGTCCCGGGACAGGGGGTACAGATACGCAGTATTTT
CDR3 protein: CASGPGTGGTDTQYF

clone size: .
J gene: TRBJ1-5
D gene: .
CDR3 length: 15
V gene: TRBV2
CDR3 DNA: TGTGCCAGCAGTGTCCAGGGTCATAGCAATCAGCCCCAGCATTTT
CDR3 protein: CASSVQGHSNQPQHF

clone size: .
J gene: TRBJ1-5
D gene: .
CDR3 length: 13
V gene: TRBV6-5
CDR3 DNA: TGTGCCAGCAGTTACGGGCTTAATCAGCCCCAGCATTTT
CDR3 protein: CASSYGLNQPQHF

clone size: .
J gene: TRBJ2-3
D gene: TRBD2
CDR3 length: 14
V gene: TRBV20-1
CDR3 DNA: TGCAGTGCTAGTACTAGCGACAACACAGATACGCAGTATTTT
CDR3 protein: CSASTSDNTDTQYF

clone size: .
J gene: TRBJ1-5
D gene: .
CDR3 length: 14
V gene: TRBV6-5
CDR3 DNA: TGTGCCAGCAGTTACTCGAGAGCGGGTCAGCCCCAGCATTTT
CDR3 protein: CASSYSRAGQPQHF

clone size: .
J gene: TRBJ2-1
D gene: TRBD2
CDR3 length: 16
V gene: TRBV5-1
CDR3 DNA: TGCGCCAGCAGCTTGGTTGGGGTGCAAGCGGGGGTTGAGCAGTTCTTC
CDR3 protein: CASSLVGVQAGVEQFF

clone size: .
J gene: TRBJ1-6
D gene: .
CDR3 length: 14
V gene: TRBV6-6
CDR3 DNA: TGTGCCAGCAGCCGCGAGAACTATAATTCACCCCTCCACTTT
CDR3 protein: CASSRENYNSPLHF

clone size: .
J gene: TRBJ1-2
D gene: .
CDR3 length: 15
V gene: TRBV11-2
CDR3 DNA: TGTGCCAGCAGCTTAAAAGGGGTAACGAACTATGGCTACACCTTC
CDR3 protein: CASSLKGVTNYGYTF

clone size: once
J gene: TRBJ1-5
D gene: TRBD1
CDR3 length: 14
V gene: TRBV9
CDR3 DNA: TGTGCCAGCAATGGGGGACAGGACAATCAGCCCCAGCATTTT
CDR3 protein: CASNGGQDNQPQHF

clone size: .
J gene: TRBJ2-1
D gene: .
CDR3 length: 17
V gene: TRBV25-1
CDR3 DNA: TGTGCCAGCAGTGCAACCCCAGGGGCAGGGGGGTACAATGAGCAGTTCTTC
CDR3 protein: CASSATPGAGGYNEQFF

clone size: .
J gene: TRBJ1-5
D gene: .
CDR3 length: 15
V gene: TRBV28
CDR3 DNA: TGTGCCAGCAGTTTATACAGCGGCGCAGGTCAGCCCCAGCATTTT
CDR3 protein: CASSLYSGAGQPQHF

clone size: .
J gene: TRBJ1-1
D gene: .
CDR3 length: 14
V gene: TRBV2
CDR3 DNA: TGTGCCAGCAGTGAATGGGGAGGGGGCACTGAAGCTTTCTTT
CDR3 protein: CASSEWGGGTEAFF

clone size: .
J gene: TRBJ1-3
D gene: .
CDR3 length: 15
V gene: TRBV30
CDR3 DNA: TGTGCCTGGAGACCCTGGGAGGGCTTCGGAAACACCATATATTTT
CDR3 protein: CAWRPWEGFGNTIYF

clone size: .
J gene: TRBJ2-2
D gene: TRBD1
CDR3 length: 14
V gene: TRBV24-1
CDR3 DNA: TGTGCCACGATGGGACAGCAGAACACCGGGGAGCTGTTTTTT
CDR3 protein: CATMGQQNTGELFF

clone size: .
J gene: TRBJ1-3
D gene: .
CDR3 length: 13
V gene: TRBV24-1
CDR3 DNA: TGTGCCACCAGAGATCGGTCTGGAAACACCATATATTTT
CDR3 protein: CATRDRSGNTIYF

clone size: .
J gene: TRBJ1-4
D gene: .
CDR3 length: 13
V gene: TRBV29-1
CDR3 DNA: TGCAGCGTGAGGGACATCGGTAATGAAAAACTGTTTTTT
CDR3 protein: CSVRDIGNEKLFF

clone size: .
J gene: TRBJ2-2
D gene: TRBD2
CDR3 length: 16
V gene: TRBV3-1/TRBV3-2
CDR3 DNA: TGTGCCAGCAGCCTCCTCGGGGGGGTCAGCACCGGGGAGCTGTTTTTT
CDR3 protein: CASSLLGGVSTGELFF

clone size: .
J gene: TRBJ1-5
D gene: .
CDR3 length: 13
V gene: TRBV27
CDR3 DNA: TGTGCCAGCAGTGGACAGCTCAATCAGCCCCAGCATTTT
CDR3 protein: CASSGQLNQPQHF

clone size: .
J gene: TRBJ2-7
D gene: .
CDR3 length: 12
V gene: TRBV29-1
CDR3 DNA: TGCAGCGTACTCCGGGACACTTACGAGCAGTACTTC
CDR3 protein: CSVLRDTYEQYF

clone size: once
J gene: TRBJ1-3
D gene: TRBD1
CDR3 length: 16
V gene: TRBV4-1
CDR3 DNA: TGCGCCAGCAGCCAACCTACAGGGGAACTTGGAAACACCATATATTTT
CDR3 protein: CASSQPTGELGNTIYF

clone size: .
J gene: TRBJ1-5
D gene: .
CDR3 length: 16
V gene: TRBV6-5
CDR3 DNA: TGTGCCAGCAGTTACAGTCATAGGACAGGCAATCAGCCCCAGCATTTT
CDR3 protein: CASSYSHRTGNQPQHF

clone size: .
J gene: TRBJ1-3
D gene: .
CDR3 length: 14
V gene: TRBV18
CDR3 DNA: TGTGCCAGCTCACCGTATACAGAACTTCACACCATATATTTT
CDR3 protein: CASSPYTELHTIYF

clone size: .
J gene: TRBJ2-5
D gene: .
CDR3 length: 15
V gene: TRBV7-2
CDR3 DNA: TGTGCCAGCAGCGATAGCGGCCTCCTTGGGGAGACCCAGTACTTC
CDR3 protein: CASSDSGLLGETQYF

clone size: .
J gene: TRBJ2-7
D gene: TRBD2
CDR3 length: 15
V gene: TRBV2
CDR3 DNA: TGTGCCAGCAGTGAGACTAGCGGGGGCTCCTACGAGCAGTACTTC
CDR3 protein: CASSETSGGSYEQYF

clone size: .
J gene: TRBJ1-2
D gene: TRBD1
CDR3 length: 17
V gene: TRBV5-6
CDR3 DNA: TGTGCCAGCAGCTTGGACCCGGACAGGCCCTCCCGCTATGGCTACACCTTC
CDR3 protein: CASSLDPDRPSRYGYTF

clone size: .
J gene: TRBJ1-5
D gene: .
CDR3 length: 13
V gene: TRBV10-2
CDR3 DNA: TGCGCCAGCAGCCAGGTCTTCAATCAGCCCCAGCATTTT
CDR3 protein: CASSQVFNQPQHF

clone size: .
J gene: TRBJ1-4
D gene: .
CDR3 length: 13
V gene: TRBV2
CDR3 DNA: TGTGCCAGCAGTGAAGTTCTAAATGAAAAACTGTTTTTT
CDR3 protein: CASSEVLNEKLFF

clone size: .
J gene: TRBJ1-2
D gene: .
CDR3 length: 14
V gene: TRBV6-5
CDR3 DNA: TGTGCCAGCAGTTCCCCCGGTGGCGTCGGGGGCTACACCTTC
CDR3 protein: CASSSPGGVGGYTF

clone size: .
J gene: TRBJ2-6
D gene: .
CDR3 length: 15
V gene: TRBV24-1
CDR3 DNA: TGTGCCACACAAGGGTGGACATCCGGGGCCAACGTCCTGACTTTC
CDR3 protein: CATQGWTSGANVLTF

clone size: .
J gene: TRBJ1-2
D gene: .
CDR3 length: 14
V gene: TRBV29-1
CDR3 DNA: TGCAGCGTCTCGGGAACAGATGATTTGAGGGGCTACACCTTC
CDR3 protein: CSVSGTDDLRGYTF

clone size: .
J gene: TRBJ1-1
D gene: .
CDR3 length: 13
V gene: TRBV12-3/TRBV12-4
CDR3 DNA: TGTGCCAGCAGTTTCGGTCCCGAGGCTGAAGCTTTCTTT
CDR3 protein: CASSFGPEAEAFF

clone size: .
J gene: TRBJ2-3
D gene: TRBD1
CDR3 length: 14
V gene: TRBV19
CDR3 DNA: TGTGCCAGTAGAACAGGGGGTGGGTGGGATACGCAGTATTTT
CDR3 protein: CASRTGGGWDTQYF

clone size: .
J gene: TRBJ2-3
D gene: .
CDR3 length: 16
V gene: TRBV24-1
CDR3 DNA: TGTGCCACCAGTGAGCCGGGACGGGGACTCACAGATACGCAGTATTTT
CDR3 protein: CATSEPGRGLTDTQYF

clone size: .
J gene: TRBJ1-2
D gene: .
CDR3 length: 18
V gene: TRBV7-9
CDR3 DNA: TGTGCCAGCAGCTCCTTCTATGCAAAATTAGTGGGGCCTGGGGGCTACACCTTC
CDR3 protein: CASSSFYAKLVGPGGYTF

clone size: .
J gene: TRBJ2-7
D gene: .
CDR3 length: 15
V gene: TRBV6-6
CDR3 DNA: TGTGCCAGCAGTTACTCCTCGGGGGTTTCCTACGAGCAGTACTTC
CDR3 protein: CASSYSSGVSYEQYF

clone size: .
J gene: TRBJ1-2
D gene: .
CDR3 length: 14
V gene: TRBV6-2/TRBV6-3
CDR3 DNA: TGTGCCAGCAGTACACGTTCGGGGATGTTTGGCTACACCTTC
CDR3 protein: CASSTRSGMFGYTF

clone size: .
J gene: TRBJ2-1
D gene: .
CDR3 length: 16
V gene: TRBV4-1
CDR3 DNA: TGCGCCAGCAGCCAAGATCGGGTTAGCACTTACAATGAGCAGTTCTTC
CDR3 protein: CASSQDRVSTYNEQFF

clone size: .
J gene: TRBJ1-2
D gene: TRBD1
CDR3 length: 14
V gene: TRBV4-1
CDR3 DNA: TGCGCCAGCAGCCCCCAGGGGGCCCTGAAAGGCTACACCTTC
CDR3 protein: CASSPQGALKGYTF

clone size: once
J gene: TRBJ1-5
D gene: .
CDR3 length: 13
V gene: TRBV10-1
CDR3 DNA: TGCGCCAGCAGTGGAGGGTTGGGTCAGCCCCAGCATTTT
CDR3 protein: CASSGGLGQPQHF

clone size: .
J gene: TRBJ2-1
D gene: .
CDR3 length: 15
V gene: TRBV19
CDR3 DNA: TGTGCCAGTAGTTATCTCGGGGAAGGAGGGAATGAGCAGTTCTTC
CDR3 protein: CASSYLGEGGNEQFF

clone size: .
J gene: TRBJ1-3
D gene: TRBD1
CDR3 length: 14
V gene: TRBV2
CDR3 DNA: TGTGCCAGCAGTGTTTCAGGGGGAGGAAACACCATATATTTT
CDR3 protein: CASSVSGGGNTIYF

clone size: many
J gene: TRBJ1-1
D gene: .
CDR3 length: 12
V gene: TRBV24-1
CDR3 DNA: TGTGCCACCAGTGATTGGGCTAACGAGGCTTTCTTT
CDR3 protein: CATSDWANEAFF

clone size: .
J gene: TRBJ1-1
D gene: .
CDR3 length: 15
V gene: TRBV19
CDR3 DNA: TGTGCCAGTAGTGACCCGGGACACTTGAACACTGAAGCTTTCTTT
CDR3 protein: CASSDPGHLNTEAFF

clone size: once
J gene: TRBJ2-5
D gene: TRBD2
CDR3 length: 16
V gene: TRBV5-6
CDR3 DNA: TGTGCCAGCAGCTTGCGGAGCGGGGCAGTCCAAGAGACCCAGTACTTC
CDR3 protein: CASSLRSGAVQETQYF

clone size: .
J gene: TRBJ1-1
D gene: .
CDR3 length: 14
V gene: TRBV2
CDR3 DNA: TGTGCCAGCAGTGAGAGGGCGGGGGAGACTGAAGCTTTCTTT
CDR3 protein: CASSERAGETEAFF

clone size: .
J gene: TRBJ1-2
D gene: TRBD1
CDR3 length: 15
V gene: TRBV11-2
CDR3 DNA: TGTGCCAGCAGTTCTCCGGGACAGGACCTCTATGGCTACACCTTC
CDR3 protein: CASSSPGQDLYGYTF

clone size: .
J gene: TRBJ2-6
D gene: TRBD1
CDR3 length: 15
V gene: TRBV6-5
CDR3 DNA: TGTGCCACCAAATTAGGACAGGCTGGGGCCAACGTCCTGACTTTC
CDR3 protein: CATKLGQAGANVLTF

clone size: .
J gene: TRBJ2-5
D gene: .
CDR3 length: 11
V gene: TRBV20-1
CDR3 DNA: TGCAGTGGGGCGTATGAAGAGACCCAGTACTTC
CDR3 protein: CSGAYEETQYF

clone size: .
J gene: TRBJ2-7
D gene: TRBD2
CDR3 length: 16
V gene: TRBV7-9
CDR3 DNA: TGTGCCAGCAGCTGGCTCCGGGGGGGCGCCTACTACGAGCAGTACTTC
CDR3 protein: CASSWLRGGAYYEQYF

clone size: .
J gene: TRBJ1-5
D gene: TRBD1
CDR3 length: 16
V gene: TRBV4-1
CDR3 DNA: TGCGCCAGCAGCCAAGTAACAGGGGCAAACAATCAGCCCCAGCATTTT
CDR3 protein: CASSQVTGANNQPQHF

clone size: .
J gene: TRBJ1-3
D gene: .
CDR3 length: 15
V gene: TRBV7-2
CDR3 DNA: TGTGCCAGCAGCGCGAGGACAGCCTCTGGAAACACCATATATTTT
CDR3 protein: CASSARTASGNTIYF

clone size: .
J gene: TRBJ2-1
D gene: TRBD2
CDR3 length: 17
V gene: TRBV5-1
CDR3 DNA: TGCGCCAGCAGCTTGAAGGTGACTAGCGGGGGGCACAATGAGCAGTTCTTC
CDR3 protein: CASSLKVTSGGHNEQFF